This T cell receptor (beta chain) stems from a study of Ad26.COV2.S vaccination and SARS-CoV-2 variants. Profiling relied on immunoSEQ multiplex PCR, and the TCRdb table lists in-frame clones only, not all of them. The repertoire consists of 350,000 to 450,000 clones, with 75% to 90% occurring once and the leading ten covering approximately 1.9%. Germline CDR1 and CDR2: SGHTA and FQGNSA. The CDR3 length is 15 residues. V was trimmed by 1 base and J by 6 bases, leaving 15 bases between them. Treatment defined: roughly 18 received Ad26.COV2.S at low or high dose, single or two shots; about 5 received placebo; per-sample allocation not given. Day 63 following the first vaccine or placebo injection was when the samples were taken.

Sample: peripheral blood, taken in a trial of Ad26.COV2.S vaccine versus placebo. The origin of this receptor is a person aged 18-60 years who received the Ad26.COV2.S COVID-19 vaccine or a placebo. This sequence joins TRBV7-2 and TRBJ1-1; no definite D call. CDR3 in amino acids: CASSLERLFTSEAFF. CDR3 DNA: TGTGCCAGCAGCTTAGAACGGCTTTTTACCTCTGAAGCTTTCTTT.